This TCR beta chain is drawn from a study of blood T cell repertoires in COVID-19. Study information: Whether acute or convalescent, the COVID-19 samples came from the United States, Italy and Spain. T cells, B-cell-depleted T cells, or PBMCs provided the cDNA or gDNA that served as material.

The CDR3 totals 17 residues. V lost 3 bases to trimming and J lost 6 bases, with 18 bases between them. Germline-derived CDR1 and CDR2 are SGHAT and FQNNGV. Method: immunoSEQ multiplex PCR; TCRdb's copy keeps in-frame clones and lacks some. The sample has approximately 280,000 clones, approximately 90% seen once. The chain is built from TRBV11-2 and TRBJ1-6; D remains ambiguous. The receptor was derived from a woman aged 60-75 years with acute or convalescent COVID-19. Sequences were obtained from peripheral blood. The CDR3 DNA is TGTGCCAGCAGCTTGAGAGCCGGTGGAGGTACTAATTCACCCCTCCACTTT. It yields the protein CASSLRAGGGTNSPLHF.